This entry describes one T cell receptor (beta chain). Its specificity is not known. One entry per CDR3 protein, called by TCRdb with MiXCR from the RT-PCR reads. The table records approximately 170,000 distinct CDR3 sequences, about an eighth of them present only once. The sample comes from a study of response to subunit inactivated influenza vaccine. Study results and caveats: Authors proposed each seasonal influenza vaccination draws in few new T cells.

The source is a man in his forties or fifties who received an inactivated influenza vaccine. Here the sequenced sample was CD8+ T cells sorted from PBMCs, taken about 5 days after vaccination.

The CDR3 nucleotides read TGTGCCACCAGCGGGCGGAGTGAGCAGTTCTTC. Protein: CATSGRSEQFF. This chain joins TRBV15 and TRBJ2-1; D is unresolved. Between the trimmed V and J ends, which lost 5 bases and 9 bases, there was a span of 8 bases. Germline lookup yields CDR1 LNHNV and CDR2 YYDKDF (reference sequence). This CDR3 is built from 11 residues.